The present T cell receptor beta chain was sequenced within a study of blood T cells in healthy people across ages (dated by TCRdb to the mid-2010s). At the level of the whole study: In model experiments, template switching captured about one uniquely barcoded TCR beta cDNA molecule for every two T cells. Age-related changes in TCR beta repertoire diversity were measured in the study by deep sequencing normalized with unique cDNA molecular identifiers. Four age groups were formed from the donors: young (average roughly 15 years), middle-aged (around 39), aged (about 62) and long-lived (more than 75). To avoid experimental bias, donors of different ages were distributed randomly across sequencing lanes. The study analyzed two additional independent replicas of 1 million unique cDNA reads from the same blood draw for two donors, one aged 18 to 30 and one aged 80 or older. Broader findings and caveats from the paper: Total diversity estimates from one million sequenced T cells were considered lower bounds and underestimates. The CMV infection status of donors was not known, potentially confounding age-related changes in expanded clonotypes. Since profiling was done on bulk unsorted PBMCs, naive and antigen-experienced compartments could not be conclusively compared. The percentage of naive T cells measured by flow cytometry correlated strongly with observed TCR beta diversity. Observed TCR beta diversity per million T cells fell roughly linearly with age, and a significant reduction was already apparent by age roughly 40. The long-lived group showed more naive CD4+ T cells, fewer expanded clones and increased TCR diversity than the aged group, suggesting age selection.

The donors were a few dozen Caucasian individuals from Russia, aged roughly 6 to 90 years, who were systemically healthy. Around 10 milliliters of peripheral blood were collected from each donor into EDTA-treated Vacutainer tubes. PBMCs were isolated by Ficoll-Paque density-gradient centrifugation, with at least 6.5 million obtained per sample. Trizol reagent was used to extract total RNA from the PBMCs, yielding at least 6 micrograms per sample. Naive CD45RAhigh/CD27high T cell percentages were measured by flow cytometry on a PBMC aliquot from every donor. Libraries were prepared through 5' RACE. Sequencing instrument: Illumina HiSeq 2500. A second PCR of roughly 6 to 12 cycles was run with a J-beta primer mix and a sample-barcoded 5' primer. Each TCR beta cDNA molecule received a unique molecular identifier from a template-switch 5' adaptor carrying 12 random nucleotides. At least 2.5 million CDR3-containing paired-end reads were obtained from each sample. First-strand cDNA was synthesized from all RNA with the Mint cDNA synthesis kit, primed by a TRBC-specific oligonucleotide. Following uracil-DNA glycosylase treatment, a first 18-cycle PCR with universal primers M1SS and BC2_uni_R was performed on all cDNA. Per the authors' processing: For normalization, 1 million high-quality reads were randomly selected from each sample, with every read carrying a distinct molecular identifier. Instead of being binned into consensus sequences, reads with shared molecular identifiers were discarded. CDR3 identification, clonotype clustering and error correction used MiTCR with a Q25 quality threshold and the strictest error-elimination algorithm. Lower-bound total TCR beta diversity was estimated with a nonparametric unseen species model using Euler transformation. Clones were called with MiXCR by TCRdb after fastp trimmed the public reads at Q25, and only in-frame beta chains were retained. All rows with the same CDR3 protein become a single entry with the most common DNA and genes. TCRdb, not the original authors, processed these V and J calls. The sample records 1.5 million to 2 million distinct CDR3 sequences, 28% of which are singletons. Of the sample, 7.7% falls within the top ten clones.

Taken from cysteine to phenylalanine, the CDR3 has 15 residues. Solely the CDR3 DNA is kept, with 45 bases framed from the first base. Based on the germline V gene (reference sequence), the CDR1 and CDR2 sequences are LNHNV and YYDKDF. A distance of 11 bases separates the germline ends of V and J, which lose 3 bases and 0 bases respectively. Many counts were recorded for this clonotype. There is no known antigen for this receptor. Per-nucleotide qualities are absent, and no much larger clonotype sits a single base away. Recombination joined TRBV15 with TRBJ2-5; no D gene call is confident. Sequencing used blood. This receptor was obtained from a woman aged 25 to 39 in good health. CDR3 protein: CATSSNGRNQETQYF. The base sequence is TGTGCCACCAGCAGTAATGGACGGAACCAAGAGACCCAGTACTTC. With the rest looked up from the reference TRBV15 and TRBJ2-5 genes rather than sequenced, the full variable domain is DAMVIQNPRYQVTQFGKPVTLSCSQTLNHNVMYWYQQKSSQAPKLLFHYYDKDFNNEADTPDNFQSRRPNTSFCFLDIRSPGLGDTAMYLCATSSNGRNQETQYFGPGTRLLVL.